The present T cell receptor beta chain was sequenced within a study of blood T cell repertoires in COVID-19. This clone has only a few counts. Sequenced by immunoSEQ multiplex PCR; TCRdb stores in-frame clones only, minus some. The top ten hold under 8% of the sample, which has over 85,000 clones, approximately 87% seen once. CDR1 ENHRY and CDR2 SYGVKD come from the germline V gene. Between the trimmed V and J ends, which lost 2 bases and 3 bases, there was a span of 5 bases. The CDR3 runs to 12 residues. The sequenced material came from peripheral blood. The V and J genes are TRBV10-3 and TRBJ2-7; D not resolved. The TCR comes from a human donor with acute or convalescent COVID-19. The donor label of this sample is uncertain. CDR3 protein: CAISEAGYEQYF. The CDR3 nucleotides are TGTGCCATCAGTGAGGCCGGCTACGAGCAGTACTTC.